This T cell receptor beta chain was observed in a study of T cell changes during pregnancy in multiple sclerosis. This clone was picked up a small number of times. Here immunoSEQ multiplex PCR was the method, and the copy in TCRdb shows in-frame clones only, minus some. This table has tens of thousands of clones, approximately 90% appearing once. The source is a female donor with multiple sclerosis, enrolled in a pregnancy study. Sequencing was performed on peripheral blood, taken in the third trimester of pregnancy.

The chain's CDR3 is CASSLAAGTDYGYTF. CDR3 nucleotides: TGCGCCAGCAGCTTGGCCGCAGGGACTGACTATGGCTACACCTTC. The chain joins TRBV5-1 to TRBJ1-2, with D possibly being TRBD1 (5 bases). CDR1 and CDR2 (germline): SGHRS, YFSETQ. The CDR3 has 15 residues. Between the trimmed V and J ends, which lost 0 bases and 3 bases, there was a span of 12 bases.